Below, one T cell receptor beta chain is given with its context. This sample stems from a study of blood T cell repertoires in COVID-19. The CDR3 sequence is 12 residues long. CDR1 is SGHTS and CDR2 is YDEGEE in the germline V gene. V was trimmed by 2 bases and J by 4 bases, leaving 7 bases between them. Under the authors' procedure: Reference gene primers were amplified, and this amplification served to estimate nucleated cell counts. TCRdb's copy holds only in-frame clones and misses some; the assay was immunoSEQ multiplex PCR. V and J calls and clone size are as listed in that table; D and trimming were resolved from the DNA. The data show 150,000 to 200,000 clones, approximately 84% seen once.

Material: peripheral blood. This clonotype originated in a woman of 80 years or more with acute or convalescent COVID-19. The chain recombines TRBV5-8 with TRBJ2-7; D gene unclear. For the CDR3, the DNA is TGTGCCAGCAGCTTTAACGAGTACGAGCAGTACTTC. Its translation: CASSFNEYEQYF.